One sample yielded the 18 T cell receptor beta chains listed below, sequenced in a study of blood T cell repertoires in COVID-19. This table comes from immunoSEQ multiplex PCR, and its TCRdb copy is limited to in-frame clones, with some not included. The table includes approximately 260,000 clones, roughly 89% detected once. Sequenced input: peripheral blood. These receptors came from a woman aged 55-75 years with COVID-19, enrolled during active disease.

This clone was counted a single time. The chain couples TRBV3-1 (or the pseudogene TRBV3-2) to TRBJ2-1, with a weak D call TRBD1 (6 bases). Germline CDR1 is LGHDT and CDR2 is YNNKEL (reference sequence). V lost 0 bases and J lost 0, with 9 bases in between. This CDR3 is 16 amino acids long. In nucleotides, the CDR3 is TGTGCCAGCAGCCAAGAAGTAGGGGGCTCCTACAATGAGCAGTTCTTC. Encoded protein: CASSQEVGGSYNEQFF.

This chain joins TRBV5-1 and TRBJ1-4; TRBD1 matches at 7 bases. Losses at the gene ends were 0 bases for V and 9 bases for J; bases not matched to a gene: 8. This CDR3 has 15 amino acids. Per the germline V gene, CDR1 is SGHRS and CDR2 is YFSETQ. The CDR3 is CASSLDRGIDKKLFF. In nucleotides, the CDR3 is TGCGCCAGCAGCTTGGACAGGGGTATTGATAAAAAACTGTTTTTT.

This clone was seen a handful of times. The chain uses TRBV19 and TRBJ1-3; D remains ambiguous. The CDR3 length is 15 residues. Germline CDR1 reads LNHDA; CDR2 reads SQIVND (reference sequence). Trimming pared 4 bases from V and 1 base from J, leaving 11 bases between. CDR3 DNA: TGTGCCAGTAGTACAGGCCTCCCTTCTGGAAACACCATATATTTT. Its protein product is CASSTGLPSGNTIYF.

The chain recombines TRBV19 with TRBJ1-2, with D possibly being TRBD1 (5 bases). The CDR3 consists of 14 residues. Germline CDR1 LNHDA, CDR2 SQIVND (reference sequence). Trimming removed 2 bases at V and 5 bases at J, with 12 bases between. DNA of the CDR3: TGTGCCAGTAGTATACAGGGATGGGGATATGGCTACACCTTC. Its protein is CASSIQGWGYGYTF.

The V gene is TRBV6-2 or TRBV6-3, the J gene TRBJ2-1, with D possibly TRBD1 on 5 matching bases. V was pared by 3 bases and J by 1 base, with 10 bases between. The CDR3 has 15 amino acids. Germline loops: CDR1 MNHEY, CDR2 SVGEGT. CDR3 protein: CASSYQGTSYNEQFF. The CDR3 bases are TGTGCCAGCAGTTATCAGGGTACGTCCTACAATGAGCAGTTCTTC.

Here the CDR3 reads CATKTGLRSNEQFF. The CDR3, as DNA: TGTGCCACCAAGACAGGCTTACGTTCCAATGAGCAGTTCTTC. The chain links TRBV6-4 to TRBJ2-1; D possibly corresponds to TRBD1 (6 bases). Germline V gene data show CDR1 as MRHNA and CDR2 as SNTAGT. Trimming left V 10 bases short and J 6 bases short, with 19 bases between. This CDR3 has 14 residues.

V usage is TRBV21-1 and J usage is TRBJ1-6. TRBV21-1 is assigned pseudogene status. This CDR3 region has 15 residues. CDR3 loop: CASSKDRGWNSPLHF. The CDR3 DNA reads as TGTGCCAGCAGCAAAGACCGGGGGTGGAATTCACCCCTCCACTTT.

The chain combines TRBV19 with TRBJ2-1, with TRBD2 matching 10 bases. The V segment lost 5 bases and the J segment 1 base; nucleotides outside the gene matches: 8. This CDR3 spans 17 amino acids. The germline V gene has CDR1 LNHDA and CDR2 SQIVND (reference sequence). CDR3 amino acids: CASSWPSGGKSYNEQFF. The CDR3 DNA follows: TGTGCCAGTAGTTGGCCTAGCGGGGGCAAATCCTACAATGAGCAGTTCTTC.

This chain's CDR3 is CASSYHRAYEQYF. In DNA form, the CDR3 reads TGTGCCAGCAGTTACCATCGGGCCTACGAGCAGTACTTC. The chain uses TRBV6-2 or TRBV6-3 and TRBJ2-7; D gene unclear. The CDR3 spans 13 residues. CDR1 is MNHEY and CDR2 is SVGEGT in the germline V gene. V shed 2 bases and J shed 2 bases, with 7 bases lying between them.

Written as DNA, the CDR3 is TGTGCCAGTAGTATTGAAGGACTGGACTCCTCCTCTGGAAACACCATATATTTT. It encodes CASSIEGLDSSSGNTIYF. The rearrangement joins TRBV19 to TRBJ1-3; D is uncertain. The CDR3 loop spans 18 amino acids. V was shortened by 3 bases and J by 0 bases, with 18 bases between the two germline ends. Germline CDR1 and CDR2: LNHDA and SQIVND (reference sequence).

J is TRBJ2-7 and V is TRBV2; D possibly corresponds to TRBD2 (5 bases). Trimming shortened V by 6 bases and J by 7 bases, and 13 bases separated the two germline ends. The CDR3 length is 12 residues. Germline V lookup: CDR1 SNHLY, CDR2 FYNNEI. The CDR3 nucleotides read TGTGCCAGCAGCGAAACTAGGTATGAGCAGTACTTC. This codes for CASSETRYEQYF.

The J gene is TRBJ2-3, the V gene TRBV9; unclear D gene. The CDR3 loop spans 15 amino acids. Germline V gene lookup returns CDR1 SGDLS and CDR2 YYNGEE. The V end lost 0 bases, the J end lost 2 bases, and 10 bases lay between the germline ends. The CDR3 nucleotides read TGTGCCAGCAGCGTAGTGTCCTATAACACAGATACGCAGTATTTT. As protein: CASSVVSYNTDTQYF. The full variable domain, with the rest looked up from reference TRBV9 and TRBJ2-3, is DSGVTQTPKHLITATGQRVTLRCSPRSGDLSVYWYQQSLDQGLQFLIQYYNGEERAKGNILERFSAQQFPDLHSELNLSSLELGDSALYFCASSVVSYNTDTQYFGPGTRLTVL.

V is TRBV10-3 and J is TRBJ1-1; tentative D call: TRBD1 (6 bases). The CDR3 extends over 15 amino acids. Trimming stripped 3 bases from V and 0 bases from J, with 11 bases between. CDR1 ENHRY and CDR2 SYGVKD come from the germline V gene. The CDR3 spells CAISERQAVNTEAFF. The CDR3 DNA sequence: TGTGCCATCAGTGAAAGACAGGCTGTGAACACTGAAGCTTTCTTT.

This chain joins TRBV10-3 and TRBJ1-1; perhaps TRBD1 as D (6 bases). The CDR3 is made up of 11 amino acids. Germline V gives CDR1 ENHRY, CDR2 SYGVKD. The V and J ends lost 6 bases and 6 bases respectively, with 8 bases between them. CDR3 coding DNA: TGTGCCATCAGCTCAGGGGCTGAAGCTTTCTTT. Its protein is CAISSGAEAFF.

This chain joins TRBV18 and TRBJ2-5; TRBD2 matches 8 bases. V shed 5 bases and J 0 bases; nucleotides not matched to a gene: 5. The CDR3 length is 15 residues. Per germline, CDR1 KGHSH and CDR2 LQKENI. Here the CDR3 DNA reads TGTGCCAGCTCAAGGCGGGGGGCTGACCAAGAGACCCAGTACTTC. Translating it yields CASSRRGADQETQYF.

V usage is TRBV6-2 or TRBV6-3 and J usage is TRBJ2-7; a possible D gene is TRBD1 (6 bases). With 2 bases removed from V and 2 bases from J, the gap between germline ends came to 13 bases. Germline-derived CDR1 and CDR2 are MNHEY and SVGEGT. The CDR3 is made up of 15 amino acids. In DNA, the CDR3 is TGTGCCAGCAGTTACGATCGGGACACCACCTACGAGCAGTACTTC. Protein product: CASSYDRDTTYEQYF.

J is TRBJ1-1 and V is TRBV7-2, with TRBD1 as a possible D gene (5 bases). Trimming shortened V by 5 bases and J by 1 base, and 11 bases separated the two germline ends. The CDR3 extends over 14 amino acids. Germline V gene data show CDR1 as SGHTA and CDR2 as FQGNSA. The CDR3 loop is CASSRRVGNTEAFF. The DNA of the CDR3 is TGTGCCAGCAGCCGCAGGGTGGGGAACACTGAAGCTTTCTTT.

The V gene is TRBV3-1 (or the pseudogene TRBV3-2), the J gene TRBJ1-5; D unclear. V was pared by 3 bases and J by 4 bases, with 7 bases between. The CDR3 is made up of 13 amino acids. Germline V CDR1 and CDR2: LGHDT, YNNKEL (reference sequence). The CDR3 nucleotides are TGTGCCAGCAGCCAGGAGGCGAATCAGCCCCAGCATTTT. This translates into CASSQEANQPQHF.